Reported below is one TCR beta chain. Germline CDR1 SEHNR, CDR2 FQNEAQ (reference sequence). The CDR3 extends over 13 amino acids. Trimming removed 4 bases from V and 3 bases from J, with 7 bases in between. Under the authors' procedure: Estimation of nucleated cell counts relied on the amplification of reference gene primers. TCRdb keeps only in-frame clones here, not all; method: immunoSEQ multiplex PCR. D and trimming were read from the DNA, whereas the V and J calls and clone size are those reported in that table. The profile shows some 68,000 clones, around 83% of them singletons. This entry comes from a study of blood T cell repertoires in COVID-19. Study background: The United States, Italy and Spain supplied acute and convalescent COVID-19 samples. Nucleic acid was either cDNA or gDNA, and it came from T cells, B-cell-depleted T cells, or PBMCs.

Input material: peripheral blood. This chain joins TRBV7-9 and TRBJ2-1; TRBD2 is a possible D gene (6 bases). This receptor was identified in an older man with acute or convalescent COVID-19. The CDR3 sequence is CASSSRDYNEQFF. CDR3 bases: TGTGCCAGCAGCTCGCGGGACTACAATGAGCAGTTCTTC.